A selection of T cell receptor beta chains follows, all from one sample in a study of T cells in Graves' hyperthyroidism and ophthalmopathy. TCRdb re-derived calls from the multiplex PCR reads in MiXCR, one entry per CDR3 protein. In the table there are 800,000 or so distinct CDR3 sequences, approximately 40% of which are singletons. The material sequenced was blood. These receptors were obtained from a man between 18 and 29 years old with Graves' hyperthyroidism. Both conserved end residues are part of each CDR3. D genes are given only for firm matches. Part of the rows lack a size; the others show once, few, many or a class for expanded clones.

>many|NA|TRBV7-9|TRBJ2-5
CASSFGSKETQYF
TGTGCCAGCAGCTTTGGAAGTAAGGAGACCCAGTACTTC
>many|NA|TRBV20-1|TRBJ2-6
CSARQGTGANVLTF
TGCAGTGCTAGACAGGGAACTGGGGCCAACGTCCTGACTTTC
>few|TRBD1|TRBV5-6|TRBJ1-4
CASRQTGPNEKLFF
TGTGCCAGCAGACAGACAGGGCCTAATGAAAAACTGTTTTTT
>NA|NA|TRBV12-3/TRBV12-4|TRBJ2-5
CASSPTVETQETQYF
TGTGCCAGCAGCCCCACCGTCGAGACTCAAGAGACCCAGTACTTC
>few|NA|TRBV6-6|TRBJ1-5
CASSLRAEEPQHF
TGTGCCAGCAGCCTCAGGGCCGAGGAGCCCCAGCATTTT
>few|NA|TRBV7-2|TRBJ2-7
CASSLGQIVPYEQYF
TGTGCCAGCAGTTTAGGACAGATCGTTCCCTACGAGCAGTACTTC
>NA|TRBD1|TRBV29-1|TRBJ1-5
CSVAETTGTQHF
TGCAGCGTTGCAGAGACGACAGGGACACAGCATTTT
>many|NA|TRBV20-1|TRBJ1-1
CSAGEGRNTEAFF
TGCAGTGCTGGGGAGGGACGGAACACTGAAGCTTTCTTT
>few|TRBD1|TRBV20-1|TRBJ2-7
CSARIVEGAGEQYF
TGCAGTGCTAGAATCGTAGAGGGGGCCGGCGAGCAGTACTTC
>few|NA|TRBV12-3/TRBV12-4|TRBJ2-3
CASSPGGSTDTQYF
TGTGCCAGCAGCCCCGGTGGGAGCACAGATACGCAGTATTTT
>NA|NA|TRBV7-2|TRBJ1-5
CASSPRTAGNQPQHF
TGTGCCAGCAGCCCCCGGACGGCAGGCAATCAGCCCCAGCATTTT
>many|NA|TRBV7-9|TRBJ1-1
CASSSGRNLAFF
TGTGCCAGCAGCTCGGGGAGGAACCTGGCTTTCTTT
>NA|NA|TRBV9|TRBJ1-2
CASRVGGSGYTF
TGTGCCAGCAGGGTAGGCGGGAGCGGCTACACCTTC
>NA|NA|TRBV29-1|TRBJ1-1
CSVDRYTEAFF
TGCAGCGTTGATCGCTACACTGAAGCTTTCTTT
>NA|NA|TRBV29-1|TRBJ1-4
CSAALSGKLFF
TGCAGCGCCGCTTTAAGTGGAAAACTGTTTTTT
>many|TRBD1|TRBV24-1|TRBJ1-5
CATSDFTGVPQHF
TGTGCCACCAGTGATTTCACAGGGGTGCCCCAGCATTTT
>few|TRBD2|TRBV5-1|TRBJ2-7
CASSSGLAGRGVYEQYF
TGCGCCAGCAGCTCCGGACTAGCGGGGCGCGGGGTCTACGAGCAGTACTTC
>NA|NA|TRBV12-3/TRBV12-4|TRBJ2-7
CASSFLKVRGSYEQYF
TGTGCCAGCAGTTTTCTAAAGGTTCGTGGATCCTACGAGCAGTACTTC
>NA|NA|TRBV19|TRBJ2-2
CASSIATGELFF
TGTGCCAGTAGTATAGCAACCGGGGAGCTGTTTTTT
>few|NA|TRBV3-1|TRBJ2-5
CASSQGGGMVTQYF
TGTGCCAGCAGCCAAGGAGGAGGGATGGTGACCCAGTACTTC
>once|NA|TRBV5-4|TRBJ2-7
CASSLAKGGAQYF
TGTGCCAGCAGCTTGGCCAAGGGGGGCGCCCAGTACTTC
>few|NA|TRBV19|TRBJ2-2
CASSIRQGGGELFF
TGTGCCAGTAGTATAAGGCAGGGCGGTGGGGAGCTGTTTTTT
>NA|NA|TRBV12-3/TRBV12-4|TRBJ1-3
CASSLTRGAGNTIYF
TGTGCCAGCAGTCTGACTCGGGGGGCTGGAAACACCATATATTTT
>many|TRBD1|TRBV7-6|TRBJ2-5
CASSFTGGAETQYF
TGTGCCAGCAGCTTCACAGGGGGCGCAGAGACCCAGTACTTC
>many|NA|TRBV10-3|TRBJ1-4
CAISERGGNEKLFF
TGTGCCATCAGTGAGCGCGGGGGGAACGAAAAACTGTTTTTT
>NA|TRBD2|TRBV10-2|TRBJ2-7
CASSQGEGTGEQYF
TGCGCCAGCAGCCAAGGGGAGGGGACCGGCGAGCAGTACTTC
>many|NA|TRBV7-2|TRBJ2-7
CASSLPLGGEQYF
TGTGCCAGCAGCCTCCCGTTAGGGGGCGAGCAGTACTTC
>many|NA|TRBV29-1|TRBJ1-1
CSVGHGTEAFF
TGCAGCGTCGGACATGGAACTGAAGCTTTCTTT
>NA|TRBD1|TRBV28|TRBJ2-7
CAGNRGMGEQYF
TGTGCCGGCAACAGGGGCATGGGCGAGCAGTACTTC
>many|TRBD1|TRBV13|TRBJ1-2
CASSRALGQGYGYTF
TGTGCCAGCAGCCGCGCACTGGGACAGGGCTATGGCTACACCTTC
>once|TRBD1|TRBV7-9|TRBJ2-6
CASSPTGGAGANVLTF
TGTGCCAGCAGCCCGACAGGGGGGGCTGGGGCCAACGTCCTGACTTTC
>NA|NA|TRBV5-5|TRBJ2-7
CASSLHTDSSF
TGTGCCAGCAGCTTGCACACGGACTCCTCCTTC
>few|NA|TRBV4-1|TRBJ2-5
CASSQDGARDQETQYF
TGCGCCAGCAGCCAAGATGGGGCGAGGGACCAAGAGACCCAGTACTTC
>few|NA|TRBV11-1|TRBJ1-4
CASSRDHNEKLFF
TGTGCCAGCTCCAGGGACCATAATGAAAAACTGTTTTTT
>many|TRBD1|TRBV29-1|TRBJ1-3
CSASGTEDSGNTIYF
TGCAGCGCCTCCGGGACAGAGGACTCTGGAAACACCATATATTTT
>NA|TRBD2|TRBV9|TRBJ2-2
CASSVGGGSYYTGELFF
TGTGCCAGCAGCGTAGGGGGCGGGAGCTACTACACCGGGGAGCTGTTTTTT
>few|TRBD1|TRBV12-3/TRBV12-4|TRBJ1-2
CASRPQGDVYGYTF
TGTGCCAGCAGACCACAGGGGGATGTCTATGGCTACACCTTC
>once|NA|TRBV7-3|TRBJ2-3
CASSTGSDTQYF
TGTGCCAGCAGCACAGGGTCAGATACGCAGTATTTT
>NA|NA|TRBV19|TRBJ2-5
CASSIFQEETQYF
TGTGCCAGTAGTATATTTCAGGAAGAGACCCAGTACTTC